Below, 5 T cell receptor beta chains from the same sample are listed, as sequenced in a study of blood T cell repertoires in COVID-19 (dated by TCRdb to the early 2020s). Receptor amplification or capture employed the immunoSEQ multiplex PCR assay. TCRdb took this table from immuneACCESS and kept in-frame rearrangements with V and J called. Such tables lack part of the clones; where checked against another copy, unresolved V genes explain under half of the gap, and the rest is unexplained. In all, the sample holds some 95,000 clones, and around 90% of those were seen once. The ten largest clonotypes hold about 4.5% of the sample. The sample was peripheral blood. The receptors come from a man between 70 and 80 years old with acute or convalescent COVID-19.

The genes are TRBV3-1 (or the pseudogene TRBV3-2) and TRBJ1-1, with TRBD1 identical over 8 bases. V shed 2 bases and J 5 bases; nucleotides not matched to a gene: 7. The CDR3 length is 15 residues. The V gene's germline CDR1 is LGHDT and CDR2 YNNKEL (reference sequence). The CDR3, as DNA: TGTGCCAGCAGCCAAACGACAGGGGCGGGGACTGAAGCTTTCTTT. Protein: CASSQTTGAGTEAFF.

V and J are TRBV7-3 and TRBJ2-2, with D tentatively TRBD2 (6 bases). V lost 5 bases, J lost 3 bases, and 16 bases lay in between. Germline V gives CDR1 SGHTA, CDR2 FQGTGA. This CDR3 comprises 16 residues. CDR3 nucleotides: TGTGCCAGCAGCCGCTTACCAGGACTACACACCGGGGAGCTGTTTTTT. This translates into CASSRLPGLHTGELFF.

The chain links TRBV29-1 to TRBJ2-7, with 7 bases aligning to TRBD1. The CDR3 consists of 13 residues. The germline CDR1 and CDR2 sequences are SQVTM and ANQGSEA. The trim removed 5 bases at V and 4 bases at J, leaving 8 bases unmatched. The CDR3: CSVLTGTEYEQYF. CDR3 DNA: TGCAGCGTTTTGACCGGGACAGAATACGAGCAGTACTTC.

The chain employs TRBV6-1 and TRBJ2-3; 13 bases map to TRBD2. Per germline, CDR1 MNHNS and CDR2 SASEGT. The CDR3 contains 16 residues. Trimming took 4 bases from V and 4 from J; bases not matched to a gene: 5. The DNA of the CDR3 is TGTGCCAGCAGTGCCACTAGCGGGGGGGCCGCAGATACGCAGTATTTT. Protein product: CASSATSGGAADTQYF.

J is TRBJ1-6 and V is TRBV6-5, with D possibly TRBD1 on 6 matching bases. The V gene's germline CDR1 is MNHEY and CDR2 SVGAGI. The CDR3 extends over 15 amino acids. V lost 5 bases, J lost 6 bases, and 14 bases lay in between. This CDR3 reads CASSPRQALNSPLHF. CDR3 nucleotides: TGTGCCAGCAGTCCACGACAGGCCCTTAATTCACCCCTCCACTTT.